The 29 T cell receptor beta chains below come from one sample, sequenced in a study of blood T cell repertoires in COVID-19. Using immunoSEQ multiplex PCR, the repertoire was profiled, and TCRdb retains in-frame clones only, with some absent. Of just over 45,000 clones in the sample, around 87% are singletons; the top ten hold approximately 5.1%. The sequencing input was peripheral blood. The receptors here all came from a human donor in a cohort sampled during active COVID-19.

This chain joins TRBV7-3 and TRBJ1-1; D is unresolved. Germline lookup yields CDR1 SGHTA and CDR2 FQGTGA. CDR3 length equals 15 residues. With 0 bases removed from V and 0 bases from J, the gap between germline ends came to 8 bases. Here the CDR3 reads CASSLTTRVNTEAFF. CDR3 coding DNA: TGTGCCAGCAGCTTAACGACCCGGGTGAACACTGAAGCTTTCTTT.

Concerning this clone itself: The same CDR3 is also encoded by other DNA sequences in this sample. CDR3 DNA sequence: TGTGCCAGCAGTTTAGGGGGGGGCACAGATACGCAGTATTTT. Translation gives CASSLGGGTDTQYF. V usage is TRBV28 and J usage is TRBJ2-3; TRBD2 aligns across 7 bases. Germline lookup yields CDR1 MDHEN and CDR2 SYDVKM. Trimming cost V 2 bases and J 1 base; bases outside gene matches: 0. The CDR3 length is 14 residues.

The rearrangement links TRBV27 to TRBJ2-5; D is undetermined. Germline assignment: CDR1 MNHEY and CDR2 SMNVEV (reference sequence). V was cut by 3 bases and J by 1 base, with 3 bases left in between. The CDR3 contains 12 residues. CDR3 nucleotide sequence: TGTGCCAGCAGTTTTCTCCAAGAGACCCAGTACTTC. Protein sequence: CASSFLQETQYF.

This chain links TRBV6-5 with TRBJ1-2, with 11 bases identical to TRBD1. The CDR3 consists of 13 residues. Germline CDR1 and CDR2: MNHEY and SVGAGI. The junction had 5 bases not matched to a gene; V was cut back by 6 bases and J by 8 bases. CDR3 sequence reads: CASRGQGVEGYTF. The CDR3 coding sequence is TGTGCCAGCAGGGGACAGGGGGTCGAGGGCTACACCTTC.

The chain employs TRBV5-4 and TRBJ1-1, with 8 bases matching TRBD1. V lost 3 bases, J lost 0 bases, and 4 bases stayed unmatched. This CDR3 region has 15 residues. Germline lookup yields CDR1 SGHNT and CDR2 YYREEE (reference sequence). CDR3 bases: TGTGCCAGCAGCTCGGGACAGGCAATGAACACTGAAGCTTTCTTT. Translating gives CASSSGQAMNTEAFF.

J is TRBJ2-2 and V is TRBV27; maybe TRBD2 (6 bases). V was shortened by 1 base and J by 5 bases, with 11 bases between the two germline ends. Germline lookup yields CDR1 MNHEY and CDR2 SMNVEV (reference sequence). This CDR3 region has 15 residues. The CDR3 DNA reads as TGTGCCAGCAGTTTATTGGGGGGTAAGACCGGGGAGCTGTTTTTT. It specifies CASSLLGGKTGELFF.

The V call is TRBV11-2, the J call TRBJ1-1; no clear D gene. V lost 1 base and J 1 base, leaving 7 bases between the germline ends. Germline CDR1 and CDR2: SGHAT and FQNNGV. The length of the CDR3 is 14 residues. CDR3 protein: CASSLGATNTEAFF. CDR3 nucleotides: TGTGCCAGCAGCTTAGGGGCGACGAACACTGAAGCTTTCTTT.

This chain connects TRBV29-1 to TRBJ2-7; possibly TRBD2 for D (6 bases). Per germline, CDR1 SQVTM and CDR2 ANQGSEA. With 0 bases removed from V and 0 bases from J, the gap between germline ends came to 12 bases. The CDR3 is made up of 15 amino acids. The CDR3 region has the DNA TGCAGCGTTGAAGATCCTGGGGGGAGCTCCTACGAGCAGTACTTC. It codes for CSVEDPGGSSYEQYF.

The CDR3 loop is CATSARLAGAAETQYF. In nucleotides, the CDR3 is TGTGCCACCAGCGCTCGACTAGCGGGAGCTGCAGAGACCCAGTACTTC. The V gene is TRBV15, the J gene TRBJ2-5; 12 bases map to TRBD2. This CDR3 comprises 16 residues. From germline, CDR1 is LNHNV and CDR2 YYDKDF (reference sequence). After removal of 5 bases from V and 4 bases from J, the junction contained 8 bases not matched to a gene.

This rearrangement joins TRBV15 to TRBJ1-2; 8 positions match TRBD1. The J segment lost 0 bases and the V segment lost 4 bases, leaving 1 base of the junction unmatched. Germline V gene lookup returns CDR1 LNHNV and CDR2 YYDKDF (reference sequence). CDR3 length: 14 amino acids. CDR3 amino acids: CATSMDRANYGYTF. Here the CDR3 DNA reads TGTGCCACCAGCATGGACAGGGCTAACTATGGCTACACCTTC.

This rearrangement joins TRBV2 to TRBJ2-7, with D possibly matching TRBD1 (5 bases). Between the trimmed V and J ends, which lost 7 bases and 3 bases, there was a span of 16 bases. Germline V CDR1 and CDR2: SNHLY, FYNNEI. This CDR3 region has 14 residues. The CDR3 loop reads CASTSSWTHYEQYF. The CDR3 nucleotides are TGTGCCAGCACCTCTTCGTGGACACACTACGAGCAGTACTTC.

The gene calls are TRBV5-1 and TRBJ2-3; the match to TRBD2 covers 7 bases. CDR3 size: 15 residues. The germline V gene encodes CDR1 SGHRS and CDR2 YFSETQ. The V gene end was trimmed by 7 bases and the J gene end by 5 bases; junction bases not matched to a gene: 13. CDR3 DNA: TGCGCCAGCCGGAGGGATAGCGGGTGGATAGATACGCAGTATTTT. Translated: CASRRDSGWIDTQYF.

This clone has only a few counts. The chain carries TRBV5-1 and TRBJ2-1, with a possible D match to TRBD1 (5 bases). V lost 1 base and J lost 10, with 12 bases in between. Germline V gene lookup returns CDR1 SGHRS and CDR2 YFSETQ. The length of the CDR3 is 13 residues. The CDR3 DNA sequence: TGCGCCAGCAGCTTGTCAGGGTTGGGCGAGCAGTTCTTC. Encoded protein: CASSLSGLGEQFF.

The chain has TRBV29-1 and TRBJ2-1, with D perhaps TRBD1 (5 bases). This CDR3 has 12 residues. Germline V gives CDR1 SQVTM, CDR2 ANQGSEA. Trimming removed 2 bases from V and 6 bases from J, with 8 bases in between. In DNA form, the CDR3 reads TGCAGCGTTGAAAGGGGCCCCAATGAGCAGTTCTTC. As protein: CSVERGPNEQFF.

This chain joins TRBV11-3 and TRBJ2-1; D might be TRBD2 (6 bases). The CDR3 is 16 residues long. Trimming removed 3 bases from V and 6 bases from J, with 18 bases in between. Germline-derived CDR1 and CDR2 are SGHNT and YENEEA. DNA for the CDR3: TGTGCCAGCAGCTTGGACCCCCCCGGAGCGGGCAATGAGCAGTTCTTC. Translation gives CASSLDPPGAGNEQFF. The full variable domain, in which reference TRBV11-3 and TRBJ2-1 provide the parts outside the CDR3, is EAGVVQSPRYKIIEKKQPVAFWCNPISGHNTLYWYLQNLGQGPELLIRYENEEAVDDSQLPKDRFSAERLKGVDSTLKIQPAELGDSAVYLCASSLDPPGAGNEQFFGPGTRLTVL.

The gene calls are TRBV24-1 and TRBJ2-5; TRBD2 matches 13 bases. Germline CDR1 is KGHDR and CDR2 is SFDVKD. V lost 4 bases to trimming and J lost 5 bases; unmatched junction nucleotides: 9. This CDR3 contains 17 residues. The CDR3: CATSERGTSGIRETQYF. The CDR3 DNA follows: TGTGCCACCAGTGAGCGGGGGACTAGCGGGATACGTGAGACCCAGTACTTC.

This sequence joins TRBV6-6 and TRBJ1-1, with D uncertain. The CDR3 extends over 13 amino acids. Germline CDR1 and CDR2: MNHNY and SVGAGI (reference sequence). Trimming took 2 bases from V and 5 from J, leaving 9 bases between them. CDR3 nucleotide sequence: TGTGCCAGCAGTTACAGAGGAAGGACTGAAGCTTTCTTT. Its protein is CASSYRGRTEAFF.

This clone appeared a single time. The genes are TRBV9 and TRBJ2-7; 9 bases line up with TRBD2. CDR3 size: 16 residues. CDR1 SGDLS and CDR2 YYNGEE come from the germline V gene. Trimming removed 4 bases from V and 2 bases from J; junction bases left unmatched: 10. The CDR3 is CASSPTSGYTPYEQYF. The DNA of the CDR3 is TGTGCCAGCAGCCCCACTAGCGGGTATACCCCCTACGAGCAGTACTTC.

The J gene is TRBJ2-7, the V gene TRBV7-8; 7 bases map to TRBD1. The CDR3 covers 13 residues. The germline CDR1 and CDR2 sequences are SGHVS and FQNEAQ. With 5 bases clipped from V and 3 bases from J, the junction kept 4 bases outside the gene matches. The CDR3 protein is CASSQGQNYEQYF. The CDR3 DNA is TGTGCCAGCAGCCAGGGACAGAACTACGAGCAGTACTTC.

This clone has a single count. The rearrangement joins TRBV19 to TRBJ2-1; 11 bases are a match to TRBD2. The CDR3 extends over 16 amino acids. Germline-derived CDR1 and CDR2 are LNHDA and SQIVND (reference sequence). The ends lost 6 bases at V and 2 bases at J; junction bases unmatched: 6. The CDR3 nucleotides read TGTGCCAGTAGGAAACTAGCGGGAGCCCCCTACAATGAGCAGTTCTTC. Translated: CASRKLAGAPYNEQFF.

This chain joins TRBV18 and TRBJ2-7; D may be TRBD2 (6 bases). V was cut by 3 bases and J by 3 bases, with 15 bases left in between. Germline V gene lookup returns CDR1 KGHSH and CDR2 LQKENI. The CDR3 runs to 15 residues. DNA of the CDR3: TGTGCCAGCTCACCGTTGTTGGCGGAGGGCTACGAGCAGTACTTC. Amino acid sequence: CASSPLLAEGYEQYF. Based on the CDR3 plus reference TRBV18 and TRBJ2-7, the full variable domain is NAGVMQNPRHLVRRRGQEARLRCSPMKGHSHVYWYRQLPEEGLKFMVYLQKENIIDESGMPKERFSAEFPKEGPSILRIQQVVRGDSAAYFCASSPLLAEGYEQYFGPGTRLTVT.

This clone was counted between two and nine times. This chain joins TRBV7-9 and TRBJ1-5, with D maybe TRBD1 (5 bases). V was cut by 4 bases and J by 9 bases, with 16 bases left in between. Germline loops: CDR1 SEHNR, CDR2 FQNEAQ (reference sequence). The CDR3 length is 14 residues. This chain's CDR3 is CASSSGRGISPQHF. The DNA of the CDR3 is TGTGCCAGCAGCTCGGGGCGGGGGATATCGCCCCAGCATTTT.

This clone was observed a single time. The rearrangement uses TRBV24-1 and TRBJ2-7, with 7 bases identical to TRBD2. The length of the CDR3 is 15 residues. The V gene end was trimmed by 2 bases and the J gene end by 0 bases; junction bases not matched to a gene: 3. CDR1 and CDR2 (germline): KGHDR, SFDVKD. The CDR3 here is CATSDSASGSYEQYF. CDR3 DNA: TGTGCCACCAGTGATTCCGCTAGCGGCTCCTACGAGCAGTACTTC.

This clone appeared a few times. The chain recombines TRBV24-1 with TRBJ2-2; D uncertain. Germline V gene data show CDR1 as KGHDR and CDR2 as SFDVKD. Trimming cost V 4 bases and J 6 bases, with 11 bases left between them. The CDR3 runs to 14 residues. CDR3 sequence (DNA): TGTGCCACCAGTGACTCTCTGACTCCCGGGGAGCTGTTTTTT. Its translation is CATSDSLTPGELFF.

The chain carries TRBV19 and TRBJ2-3, with D maybe TRBD2 (6 bases). Looked up from germline, CDR1 is LNHDA and CDR2 is SQIVND (reference sequence). V was clipped by 7 bases and J by 4 bases, with 24 bases between them. The CDR3 has 17 residues. CDR3 nucleotides: TGTGCCAGTAATCCTAGCGACAGTCCGTTGGGCGCAGATACGCAGTATTTT. This sequence encodes CASNPSDSPLGADTQYF. Combining the CDR3 with reference TRBV19 and TRBJ2-3 gives the whole variable domain DGGITQSPKYLFRKEGQNVTLSCEQNLNHDAMYWYRQDPGQGLRLIYYSQIVNDFQKGDIAEGYSVSREKKESFPLTVTSAQKNPTAFYLCASNPSDSPLGADTQYFGPGTRLTVL.

This rearrangement joins TRBV7-9 to TRBJ2-7; 11 nucleotides line up with TRBD1. The CDR3 length is 14 residues. Trimming cost V 4 bases and J 3 bases; bases outside gene matches: 2. CDR1 is SEHNR, CDR2 FQNEAQ, per germline (reference sequence). The DNA of the CDR3 is TGTGCCAGCAGCTCTGGGACAGGGGGCTACGAGCAGTACTTC. It is translated as CASSSGTGGYEQYF. The entire variable domain, with the rest obtained from reference TRBV7-9 and TRBJ2-7, is as follows: DTGVSQNPRHKITKRGQNVTFRCDPISEHNRLYWYRQTLGQGPEFLTYFQNEAQLEKSRLLSDRFSAERPKGSFSTLEIQRTEQGDSAMYLCASSSGTGGYEQYFGPGTRLTVT.

This clone was observed a single time. CDR3 coding DNA: TGTGCCAGCAGCCAACAGGAAGCCATGAACACTGAAGCTTTCTTT. Translated: CASSQQEAMNTEAFF. The genes are TRBV7-2 and TRBJ1-1; possibly TRBD1 for D (5 bases). The CDR3 covers 15 residues. Trimming removed 5 bases at V and 0 bases at J, with 13 bases between. Germline loops: CDR1 SGHTA, CDR2 FQGNSA.

The chain links TRBV2 to TRBJ1-2; D is uncertain. V was trimmed by 3 bases and J by 3 bases, leaving 8 bases between them. The CDR3 runs to 13 residues. The germline V gene encodes CDR1 SNHLY and CDR2 FYNNEI. The CDR3 spells CASSDQADYGYTF. The CDR3 nucleotides read TGTGCCAGCAGTGACCAGGCAGACTATGGCTACACCTTC. The full variable domain, in which reference TRBV2 and TRBJ1-2 provide the parts outside the CDR3, is EPEVTQTPSHQVTQMGQEVILRCVPISNHLYFYWYRQILGQKVEFLVSFYNNEISEKSEIFDDQFSVERPDGSNFTLKIRSTKLEDSAMYFCASSDQADYGYTFGSGTRLTVV.

The chain employs TRBV29-1 and TRBJ2-7; 7 bases line up with TRBD1. Germline V lookup: CDR1 SQVTM, CDR2 ANQGSEA. J was trimmed by 7 bases and V by 6 bases; bases with no gene match: 12. The CDR3 has 13 amino acids. The CDR3, as DNA: TGCAGCGTCGAAATGGACAGGACAAAGGAGCAGTACTTC. This encodes CSVEMDRTKEQYF.